This entry lists 18 T cell receptor beta chains sequenced from one sample in a study of blood T cell repertoires in COVID-19. Clones were read by immunoSEQ multiplex PCR, and TCRdb kept only the in-frame ones, dropping some. Of about 400,000 clones in the sample, roughly 90% are singletons; the top ten hold roughly 4.3%. The specimen sequenced was peripheral blood. These TCRs come from a woman in her 30s with acute or convalescent COVID-19.

This chain links TRBV10-3 with TRBJ2-1; tentatively, D is TRBD2 (5 bases). Germline CDR1 reads ENHRY; CDR2 reads SYGVKD. This CDR3 region has 13 residues. Deletions cut 10 bases from V and 5 bases from J, with 15 bases between. The CDR3 nucleotides read TGTGCCACGACGAGCGGAACAGACAATGAGCAGTTCTTC. Translating it yields CATTSGTDNEQFF.

The V call is TRBV15, the J call TRBJ2-5, with D possibly being TRBD2 (7 bases). V lost 4 bases, J lost 5 bases, and 14 bases lay in between. This CDR3 spans 14 amino acids. Germline assignment: CDR1 LNHNV and CDR2 YYDKDF (reference sequence). The DNA of the CDR3 is TGTGCCACCAGCACTCGGGGGAGGGGGGAGACCCAGTACTTC. As protein: CATSTRGRGETQYF.

This clone was picked up one time. DNA for the CDR3: TGTGCCGGCGCCACAGGGGCTAATTCACCCCTCCACTTT. Protein: CAGATGANSPLHF. The chain links TRBV28 to TRBJ1-6; 7 bases fit TRBD1. CDR3 length: 13 residues. CDR1 is MDHEN and CDR2 is SYDVKM in the germline V gene. The J segment lost 6 bases and the V segment lost 11 bases, leaving 7 bases of the junction unmatched.

Worth noting for this clone: Germline is not matched at one junction end, which may reflect a read error. This chain connects TRBV4-2 to TRBJ2-1; 8 nucleotides align to TRBD2. Germline CDR1 and CDR2: LGHNA and YNFKEQ. This CDR3 is built from 14 residues. CDR3 nucleotide sequence: TGTGCCAGCGGCCAGGAGCGGGGGATCGATGAGCAGTTCTTC. Protein: CASGQERGIDEQFF.

The CDR3 sequence: CAWDRGVNTEAFF. The CDR3, as DNA: TGTGCCTGGGACAGGGGAGTCAACACTGAAGCTTTCTTT. The chain carries TRBV30 and TRBJ1-1, with 8 bases lining up with TRBD1. Germline loops: CDR1 GTSNPN, CDR2 SVGIG (reference sequence). This CDR3 has 13 residues. Germline trimming cut 5 bases from V and 2 bases from J; bases unmatched to any gene: 4.

This CDR3 is CASRGGFAQYF. The CDR3 bases are TGTGCCAGCAGGGGGGGGTTCGCGCAGTATTTT. The chain links TRBV12-3 or TRBV12-4 to TRBJ2-3; 7 bases align to TRBD2. The CDR3 totals 11 residues. Trimming cost V 6 bases and J 10 bases; bases outside gene matches: 4.

The sample holds one count of this clone. This chain links TRBV12-3 or TRBV12-4 with TRBJ2-1, with D possibly matching TRBD1 (6 bases). This CDR3 contains 12 residues. V lost 7 bases to trimming and J lost 4 bases, with 8 bases between them. For the CDR3, the DNA is TGTGCCAGCACCGGGACATACAATGAGCAGTTCTTC. This sequence encodes CASTGTYNEQFF.

This chain connects TRBV3-1 (or the pseudogene TRBV3-2) to TRBJ1-2; D is possibly TRBD1 (5 bases). This CDR3 comprises 14 residues. The V and J ends lost 0 bases and 1 base respectively, with 6 bases between them. Germline CDR1 LGHDT, CDR2 YNNKEL (reference sequence). The CDR3 region has the DNA TGTGCCAGCAGCCAAGAGGGGGGTAACTATGGCTACACCTTC. Its translation: CASSQEGGNYGYTF.

This sequence joins TRBV28 and TRBJ1-5, with 7 bases that match TRBD1. The CDR3 length is 15 residues. CDR1 and CDR2 (germline): MDHEN, SYDVKM. The V gene end was trimmed by 1 base and the J gene end by 7 bases; junction bases not matched to a gene: 7. The DNA of the CDR3 is TGTGCCAGCAGTTTATTGTCTGGGGACAGACAGCCCCAGCATTTT. It specifies CASSLLSGDRQPQHF.

The chain links TRBV19 to TRBJ2-1; the D gene is possibly TRBD2 (7 bases). The CDR3 sequence is 16 residues long. V lost 6 bases and J 0 bases, leaving 15 bases between the germline ends. Germline lookup yields CDR1 LNHDA and CDR2 SQIVND (reference sequence). The CDR3 sequence is CASRFGGAGSYNEQFF. CDR3 DNA: TGTGCCAGTAGATTTGGGGGGGCAGGCTCCTACAATGAGCAGTTCTTC.

The rearrangement links TRBV5-1 to TRBJ1-1; D unresolved. CDR1 SGHRS and CDR2 YFSETQ come from the germline V gene. Between the trimmed V and J ends, which lost 1 base and 1 base, there was a span of 8 bases. This CDR3 has 14 residues. CDR3 loop: CASSLRHPNTEAFF. In DNA form, the CDR3 reads TGCGCCAGCAGCTTGAGACATCCGAACACTGAAGCTTTCTTT.

This chain links TRBV6-5 with TRBJ2-5; D gene ambiguous. The germline gives CDR1 MNHEY, CDR2 SVGAGI. V was trimmed by 0 bases and J by 4 bases, leaving 6 bases between them. This CDR3 spans 13 amino acids. CDR3: CASSYSNGETQYF. CDR3 in DNA: TGTGCCAGCAGTTACTCAAACGGAGAGACCCAGTACTTC.

The chain's CDR3 is CASSLPGGYEQYF. CDR3 coding DNA: TGCGCCAGCAGCCTACCGGGGGGCTACGAGCAGTACTTC. The chain has TRBV5-1 and TRBJ2-7; 7 bases align to TRBD2. V shed 4 bases, J shed 3 bases, and the junction held 4 bases outside the gene matches. Germline CDR1 SGHRS, CDR2 YFSETQ. This CDR3 has 13 amino acids.

This chain's CDR3 is CAWSVRREVVDGYTF. CDR3 DNA sequence: TGTGCCTGGAGTGTCAGAAGGGAGGTAGTCGATGGCTACACCTTC. This chain connects TRBV30 to TRBJ1-2; D gene uncertain. Deletions cut 0 bases from V and 6 bases from J, with 17 bases between. CDR3 length: 15 amino acids. CDR1 is GTSNPN and CDR2 is SVGIG in the germline V gene (reference sequence).

The chain uses TRBV5-8 and TRBJ1-2; perhaps TRBD1 as D (5 bases). This CDR3 region has 13 residues. The V gene lost 7 bases and the J gene lost 3 bases, with 13 bases spanning the gap. The germline CDR1 and CDR2 sequences are SGHTS and YDEGEE. Here the CDR3 DNA reads TGTGCCAGCCGACCCGGGGGGTACTATGGCTACACCTTC. Translation gives CASRPGGYYGYTF.

Here the CDR3 reads CASSLLGGQPQPQHF. CDR3 in DNA: TGTGCCAGCAGCCTATTGGGCGGACAGCCTCAGCCCCAGCATTTT. V and J are TRBV7-8 and TRBJ1-5; a possible D gene is TRBD1 (6 bases). The CDR3 covers 15 residues. Germline CDR1 reads SGHVS; CDR2 reads FQNEAQ. Trimming pared 5 bases from V and 6 bases from J, leaving 17 bases between.

This clone was seen a single time. The rearrangement links TRBV30 to TRBJ1-5; 10 bases align to TRBD1. The CDR3 is 17 amino acids. After removal of 1 base from V and 0 bases from J, the junction contained 6 bases not matched to a gene. The germline CDR1 and CDR2 sequences are GTSNPN and SVGIG (reference sequence). The CDR3 DNA reads TGTGCCTGGAGTGCTGGGACAGGGGCATATAGCAATCAGCCCCAGCATTTT. This codes for CAWSAGTGAYSNQPQHF.

The chain links TRBV12-2 to TRBJ1-1; the table gives TRBD1 as D, unverified against the DNA. TRBV12-2 is described as a pseudogene. CDR3 length: 17 amino acids. The CDR3 DNA follows: TGTGCAAGTCGCTTAGAGCAGGGGGGTTGGGTGAACACTGAAGCTTTCTTT. This translates into CASRLEQGGWVNTEAFF.